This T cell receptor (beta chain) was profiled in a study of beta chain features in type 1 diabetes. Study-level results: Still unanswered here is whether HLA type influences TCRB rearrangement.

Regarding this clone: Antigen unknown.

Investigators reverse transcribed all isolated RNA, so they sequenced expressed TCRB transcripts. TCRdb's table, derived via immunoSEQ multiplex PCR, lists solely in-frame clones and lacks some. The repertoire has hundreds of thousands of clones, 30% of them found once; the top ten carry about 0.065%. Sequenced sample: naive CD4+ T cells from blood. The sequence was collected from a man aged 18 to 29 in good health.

The CDR3 coding sequence is TGCAGCGTTCTCGTAGACTACGAGCAGTACTTC. Translation: CSVLVDYEQYF. The chain has TRBV29-1 and TRBJ2-7; no clear D gene. V was pared by 5 bases and J by 3 bases, with 8 bases between. The length of the CDR3 is 11 residues. Per the germline V gene, CDR1 is SQVTM and CDR2 is ANQGSEA.